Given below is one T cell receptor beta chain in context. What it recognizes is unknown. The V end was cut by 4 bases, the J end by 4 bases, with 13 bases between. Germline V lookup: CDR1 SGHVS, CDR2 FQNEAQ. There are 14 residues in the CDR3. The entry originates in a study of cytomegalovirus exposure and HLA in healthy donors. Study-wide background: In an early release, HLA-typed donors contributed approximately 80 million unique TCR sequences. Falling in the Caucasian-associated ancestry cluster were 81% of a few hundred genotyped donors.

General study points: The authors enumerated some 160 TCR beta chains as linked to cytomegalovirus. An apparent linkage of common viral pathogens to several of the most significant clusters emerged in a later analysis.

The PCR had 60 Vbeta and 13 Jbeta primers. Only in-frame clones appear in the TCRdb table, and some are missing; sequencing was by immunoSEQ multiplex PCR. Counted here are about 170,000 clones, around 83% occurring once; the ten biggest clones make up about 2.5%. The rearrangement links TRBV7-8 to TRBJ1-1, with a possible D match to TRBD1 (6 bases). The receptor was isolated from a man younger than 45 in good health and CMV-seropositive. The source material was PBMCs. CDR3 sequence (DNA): TGTGCCAGCAGCTCAACAGGGCCTGGCACTGAAGCTTTCTTT. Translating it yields CASSSTGPGTEAFF.